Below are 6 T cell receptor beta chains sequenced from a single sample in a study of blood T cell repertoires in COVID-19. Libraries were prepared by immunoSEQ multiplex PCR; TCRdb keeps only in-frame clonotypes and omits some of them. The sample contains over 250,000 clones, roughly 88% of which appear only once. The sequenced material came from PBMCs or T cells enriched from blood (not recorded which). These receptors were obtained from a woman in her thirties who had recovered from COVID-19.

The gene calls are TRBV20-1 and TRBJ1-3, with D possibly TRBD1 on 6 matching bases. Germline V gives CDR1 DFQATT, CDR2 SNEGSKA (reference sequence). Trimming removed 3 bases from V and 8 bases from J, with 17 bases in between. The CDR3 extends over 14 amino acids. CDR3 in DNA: TGCAGTGCTAGTCGCAGGGGCCCTCGGGACACCATATATTTT. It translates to CSASRRGPRDTIYF.

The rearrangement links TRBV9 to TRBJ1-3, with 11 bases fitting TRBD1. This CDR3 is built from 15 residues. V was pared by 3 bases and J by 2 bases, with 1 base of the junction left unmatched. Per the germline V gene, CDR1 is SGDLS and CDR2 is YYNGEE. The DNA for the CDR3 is TGTGCCAGCAGCGCGGGACAGGGGGCTGGAAACACCATATATTTT. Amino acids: CASSAGQGAGNTIYF.

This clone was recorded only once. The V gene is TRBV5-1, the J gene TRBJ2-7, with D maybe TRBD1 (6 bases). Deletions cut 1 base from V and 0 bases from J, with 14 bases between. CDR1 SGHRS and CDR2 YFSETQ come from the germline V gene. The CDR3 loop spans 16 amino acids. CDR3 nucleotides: TGCGCCAGCAGCTTGCGGCAGGACAGTGCCTCCTACGAGCAGTACTTC. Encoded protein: CASSLRQDSASYEQYF.

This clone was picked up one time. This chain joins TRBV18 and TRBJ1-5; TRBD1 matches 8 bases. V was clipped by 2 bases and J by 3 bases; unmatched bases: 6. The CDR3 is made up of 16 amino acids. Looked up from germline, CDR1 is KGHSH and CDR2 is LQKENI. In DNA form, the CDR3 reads TGTGCCAGCTCACCAGGACAGGGATTAGTCAATCAGCCCCAGCATTTT. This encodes CASSPGQGLVNQPQHF.

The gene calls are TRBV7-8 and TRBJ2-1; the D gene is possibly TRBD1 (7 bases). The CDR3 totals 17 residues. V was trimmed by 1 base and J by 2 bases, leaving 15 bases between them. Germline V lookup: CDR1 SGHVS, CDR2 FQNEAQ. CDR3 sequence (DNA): TGTGCCAGCAGCTTAGTAGCGGTCGGGACAGCCTACAATGAGCAGTTCTTC. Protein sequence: CASSLVAVGTAYNEQFF.

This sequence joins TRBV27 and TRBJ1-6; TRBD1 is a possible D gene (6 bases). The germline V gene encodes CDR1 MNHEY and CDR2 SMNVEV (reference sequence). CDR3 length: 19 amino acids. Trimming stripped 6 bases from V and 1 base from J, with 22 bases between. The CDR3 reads CASSPGVGGPSSYNSPLHF. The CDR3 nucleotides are TGTGCCAGCAGCCCCGGGGTTGGGGGCCCTAGTTCCTATAATTCACCCCTCCACTTT.